Only one count was recorded for the clone carrying this TCR beta chain. These data are taken from a study of blood T cell repertoires in COVID-19. About the research overall: Sites in the United States, Italy and Spain provided acute and convalescent COVID-19 samples. T cells, B-cell-depleted T cells, or PBMCs supplied cDNA or gDNA.

Per the authors' pipeline: Counts of nucleated cells, estimated from reference gene primer amplification, were obtained. Using immunoSEQ multiplex PCR, the repertoire was profiled, and TCRdb retains in-frame clones only, with some absent. V, J and clone size were drawn from that table, and D and trimming were deduced from the DNA. The data show some 85,000 clones, roughly nine tenths seen once. This CDR3 is built from 16 residues. CDR1 SGHTA and CDR2 FQGNSA come from the germline V gene. The V segment lost 5 bases and the J segment 1 base; nucleotides outside the gene matches: 4. This clonotype originated in a man between 50 and 59 years old with acute or convalescent COVID-19. This sequence joins TRBV7-2 and TRBJ2-2; 10 bases line up with TRBD2. Sequenced: peripheral blood. The CDR3 spells CASSAASGGNTGELFF. The DNA of the CDR3 is TGTGCCAGCAGCGCGGCTAGCGGGGGGAACACCGGGGAGCTGTTTTTT.